The next 9 T cell receptor beta chains were all read from a single sample in a study of cytomegalovirus exposure and HLA in healthy donors (dated by TCRdb to the late 2010s). Library creation used the immunoSEQ multiplex PCR assay. A mixture of 60 forward primers for TCR Vbeta segments and 13 reverse primers for TCR Jbeta segments was used in the multiplex PCR. TCRdb took over this immuneACCESS table, retaining in-frame rearrangements with V and J assigned. Such tables are incomplete; in checked studies, under half of the missing clones stem from an unresolved V gene, and the remainder is unexplained. This sample is represented by 200,000 to 250,000 clones; 83% of them were singletons. The ten most abundant clones make up around 1.5% of the sample. Sequenced sample: PBMCs. The receptors shown here come from a girl between 5 and 17 years old in good health and CMV-seronegative.

The V and J genes are TRBV28 and TRBJ2-2; 8 bases map to TRBD1. V lost 8 bases to trimming and J lost 4 bases; unmatched junction nucleotides: 3. CDR1 is MDHEN and CDR2 is SYDVKM in the germline V gene. The length of the CDR3 is 13 residues. The CDR3 region has the DNA TGTGCCAGCCAGGGACAGGCCACCGGGGAGCTGTTTTTT. Translated, it gives CASQGQATGELFF.

The rearrangement uses TRBV28 and TRBJ1-1, with D uncertain. The V gene lost 5 bases and the J gene lost 3 bases, with 10 bases spanning the gap. There are 13 residues in the CDR3. The germline gives CDR1 MDHEN, CDR2 SYDVKM. The CDR3 spells CASSRRVDTEAFF. Written as DNA, the CDR3 is TGTGCCAGCAGTCGCCGAGTGGACACTGAAGCTTTCTTT.

V gene TRBV29-1 combines with J gene TRBJ1-2, with D hard to call. CDR1 is SQVTM, CDR2 ANQGSEA, per germline. Between the trimmed V and J ends, which lost 6 bases and 5 bases, there was a span of 16 bases. The CDR3 has 13 amino acids. The CDR3 here is CSVEGGPVYGYTF. The DNA of the CDR3 is TGCAGCGTGGAGGGAGGCCCCGTTTATGGCTACACCTTC.

V and J are TRBV7-2 and TRBJ1-3; 9 nucleotides line up with TRBD1. CDR1 is SGHTA, CDR2 FQGNSA, per germline. The CDR3 extends over 14 amino acids. J was trimmed by 8 bases and V by 6 bases; bases with no gene match: 8. CDR3 amino acids: CASSYTGGRDTIYF. The CDR3, as DNA: TGTGCCAGCAGTTATACAGGGGGCAGGGACACCATATATTTT.

Note on this clone: Mismatch with germline at one junction end may stem from a read error. The chain combines TRBV7-3 with TRBJ1-1; the D gene is possibly TRBD1 (5 bases). This CDR3 has 13 amino acids. Germline V lookup: CDR1 SGHTA, CDR2 FQGTGA. CDR3: CASSLTGEGVAFF. CDR3 nucleotide sequence: TGTGCCAGCAGCCTAACCGGTGAAGGGGTAGCTTTCTTT.

The chain is built from TRBV5-6 and TRBJ2-1; 9 bases fit TRBD2. This CDR3 region has 17 residues. The ends lost 1 base at V and 8 bases at J; junction bases unmatched: 13. Germline V CDR1 and CDR2: SGHDT, YYEEEE. CDR3 DNA sequence: TGTGCCAGCAGCTTGAGGCTGGGGCTAGCGGGGCCGGATGAGCAGTTCTTC. Translating it yields CASSLRLGLAGPDEQFF.

The chain recombines TRBV5-1 with TRBJ2-1; 7 nucleotides align to TRBD2. J lost 0 bases, V lost 2 bases, and 2 bases had no gene match. The CDR3 totals 15 residues. Germline CDR1 and CDR2: SGHRS and YFSETQ. The CDR3 nucleotides read TGCGCCAGCAGCTTCCTAGCGGACTCCTACAATGAGCAGTTCTTC. Encoded protein: CASSFLADSYNEQFF.

This clone has only a few counts. The chain uses TRBV6-5 and TRBJ1-1; D unclear. This CDR3 has 14 amino acids. CDR1 is MNHEY and CDR2 is SVGAGI in the germline V gene. With 5 bases removed from V and 10 bases from J, the gap between germline ends came to 20 bases. This CDR3 is CASSTRTGGEGAFF. The CDR3 nucleotides read TGTGCCAGCAGTACTCGAACCGGCGGGGAGGGAGCTTTCTTT.

This chain connects TRBV28 to TRBJ2-5, with D unresolved. V gave up 3 bases and J gave up 5 bases, with 7 bases separating them. The germline gives CDR1 MDHEN, CDR2 SYDVKM. The CDR3 has 12 amino acids. CDR3 loop: CASSLPGETQYF. In DNA form, the CDR3 reads TGTGCCAGCAGTTTGCCCGGTGAGACCCAGTACTTC.